This passage covers 18 T cell receptor beta chains from one sample sequenced in a study of cytomegalovirus exposure and HLA in healthy donors. A multiplex PCR was run with 60 Vbeta primers and 13 Jbeta primers. Sequencing used immunoSEQ multiplex PCR; TCRdb keeps in-frame clones, though not all of them. The table lists about 82,000 clones, about 70% of them singletons. The sequenced sample was PBMCs. All receptors come from a woman between 45 and 65 years old in good health and CMV-seropositive.

The CDR3 reads CASSPSGSGDEQFF. The CDR3 DNA follows: TGTGCCAGCAGCCCTAGCGGGAGTGGCGATGAGCAGTTCTTC. The gene calls are TRBV9 and TRBJ2-1; 10 bases are a match to TRBD2. This CDR3 region has 14 residues. Unmatched junction bases numbered 6, after V lost 4 bases and J lost 8 bases. The V gene's germline CDR1 is SGDLS and CDR2 YYNGEE.

This clone appeared a few times. This sequence joins TRBV5-6 and TRBJ1-1; no clear D. This CDR3 has 13 residues. Trimming took off 4 bases at V and 0 bases at J, with 7 bases between the two ends. Germline values: CDR1 SGHDT, CDR2 YYEEEE. Written as DNA, the CDR3 is TGTGCCAGCAGCAAAGCACTGAACACTGAAGCTTTCTTT. It specifies CASSKALNTEAFF.

The chain joins TRBV29-1 to TRBJ2-2, with TRBD2 identical over 7 bases. CDR3 length: 13 amino acids. Germline V lookup: CDR1 SQVTM, CDR2 ANQGSEA. V lost 7 bases, J lost 7 bases, and 9 bases stayed unmatched. This CDR3 is CSAGEGLRGELFF. For the CDR3, the DNA is TGCAGCGCCGGGGAGGGGCTCCGCGGGGAGCTGTTTTTT.

The V and J genes are TRBV19 and TRBJ1-4; TRBD1 aligns across 7 bases. The CDR3 extends over 14 amino acids. V trimming: 8 bases; J trimming: 3 bases; junction bases outside the gene matches: 6. The germline gives CDR1 LNHDA, CDR2 SQIVND (reference sequence). The chain's CDR3 is CASAAGTANEKLFF. The CDR3 DNA reads TGTGCCAGTGCCGCCGGGACAGCTAATGAAAAACTGTTTTTT.

Here the CDR3 reads CSVAPGQGNEQFF. The CDR3 region has the DNA TGCAGCGTTGCGCCGGGACAGGGCAATGAGCAGTTCTTC. J is TRBJ2-1 and V is TRBV29-1, with 9 bases identical to TRBD1. Per germline, CDR1 SQVTM and CDR2 ANQGSEA. This CDR3 comprises 13 residues. Unmatched junction bases numbered 4, after V lost 4 bases and J lost 6 bases.

The V gene is TRBV11-2, the J gene TRBJ1-2; a weak D match, TRBD1 (5 bases). Trimming removed 11 bases from V and 3 bases from J, with 16 bases in between. CDR3 length: 13 residues. Germline V gene lookup returns CDR1 SGHAT and CDR2 FQNNGV. The CDR3 here is CAEGSGRDYGYTF. In DNA form, the CDR3 reads TGTGCCGAGGGGTCAGGGAGGGACTATGGCTACACCTTC.

The gene calls are TRBV4-1 and TRBJ2-1; no definite D call. The CDR3 length is 14 residues. V was trimmed by 0 bases and J by 6 bases, leaving 9 bases between them. Germline assignment: CDR1 MGHRA and CDR2 YSYEKL. The CDR3: CASSQDTYTNEQFF. The CDR3 DNA reads as TGCGCCAGCAGCCAAGATACGTACACCAATGAGCAGTTCTTC.

This sequence joins TRBV5-4 and TRBJ2-3; 11 nucleotides line up with TRBD2. This CDR3 comprises 14 residues. Per germline, CDR1 SGHNT and CDR2 YYREEE (reference sequence). After removal of 6 bases from V and 2 bases from J, the junction contained 2 bases not matched to a gene. This chain's CDR3 is CASKTSGDTDTQYF. Here the CDR3 DNA reads TGTGCCAGCAAGACTAGCGGGGACACAGATACGCAGTATTTT.

There are a few counts of this clone. The V and J genes are TRBV28 and TRBJ2-4; 7 positions agree with TRBD2. With 8 bases clipped from V and 0 bases from J, the junction kept 16 bases outside the gene matches. CDR3 length equals 18 residues. The germline V gene has CDR1 MDHEN and CDR2 SYDVKM. The CDR3 DNA is TGTGCCAGCTCAAAGGGCGGGAGCAGAGGTTTAGCCAAAAACATTCAGTACTTC. It encodes CASSKGGSRGLAKNIQYF.

This clone appeared a few times. The V call is TRBV28, the J call TRBJ1-1, with D unresolved. The CDR3 contains 16 residues. Trimming left V 5 bases short and J 0 bases short, with 16 bases between. CDR1 and CDR2 from the germline V gene are MDHEN and SYDVKM. CDR3 nucleotides: TGTGCCAGCAGTACCCCGACAAGTCCCCTGAACACTGAAGCTTTCTTT. Its protein product is CASSTPTSPLNTEAFF.

The chain recombines TRBV30 with TRBJ1-2; weak D call: TRBD1 (5 bases). CDR3 size: 14 residues. Between the trimmed V and J ends, which lost 1 base and 8 bases, there was a span of 17 bases. CDR1 and CDR2 from the germline V gene are GTSNPN and SVGIG (reference sequence). The CDR3 DNA is TGTGCCTGGAGTGGCCTCCTGGGGCGCTACGGCTACACCTTC. Its protein product is CAWSGLLGRYGYTF. Drawing the rest from reference TRBV30 and TRBJ1-2, the complete variable domain is SQTIHQWPATLVQPVGSPLSLECTVEGTSNPNLYWYRQAAGRGLQLLFYSVGIGQISSEVPQNLSASRPQDRQFILSSKKLLLSDSGFYLCAWSGLLGRYGYTFGSGTRLTVV.

The CDR3 spells CASSFSQGAHAEAFF. CDR3 nucleotides: TGTGCCAGCAGCTTCTCACAGGGGGCGCATGCTGAAGCTTTCTTT. V is TRBV11-2 and J is TRBJ1-1, with TRBD1 matching 9 bases. CDR3 length: 15 residues. V was pared by 3 bases and J by 6 bases, with 8 bases of the junction left unmatched. Germline V gene sequence: CDR1 SGHAT, CDR2 FQNNGV. The entire variable domain, with the rest obtained from reference TRBV11-2 and TRBJ1-1, is as follows: EAGVAQSPRYKIIEKRQSVAFWCNPISGHATLYWYQQILGQGPKLLIQFQNNGVVDDSQLPKDRFSAERLKGVDSTLKIQPAKLEDSAVYLCASSFSQGAHAEAFFGQGTRLTVV.

This chain links TRBV11-2 with TRBJ1-2, with D possibly matching TRBD1 (6 bases). The CDR3 spans 12 residues. The ends were cut back, 2 bases at V and 7 bases at J, with 8 bases in the middle. Looked up from germline, CDR1 is SGHAT and CDR2 is FQNNGV. This CDR3 reads CASSLNRVGYTF. CDR3 sequence (DNA): TGTGCCAGCAGCTTAAACAGGGTTGGCTACACCTTC.

This chain joins TRBV19 and TRBJ2-1; 8 nucleotides align to TRBD2. CDR1 is LNHDA, CDR2 SQIVND, per germline (reference sequence). V shed 1 base and J 5 bases; nucleotides not matched to a gene: 10. The CDR3 has 17 amino acids. The DNA of the CDR3 is TGTGCCAGTAGTATAGTAGGTCGGGGACTAGGAAACAATGAGCAGTTCTTC. It translates to CASSIVGRGLGNNEQFF.

The rearrangement uses TRBV30 and TRBJ1-6; D is uncertain. This CDR3 has 13 residues. Looked up from germline, CDR1 is GTSNPN and CDR2 is SVGIG (reference sequence). V dropped 3 bases and J dropped 9 bases, with 12 bases sitting between them. Here the CDR3 DNA reads TGTGCCTGGAGGTACAGTCTGGGTTCACCCCTCCACTTT. Its translation: CAWRYSLGSPLHF.

J is TRBJ2-7 and V is TRBV27; TRBD2 matches 10 bases. Trimming at V came to 5 bases and at J to 2 bases, leaving 6 bases not matched to a gene. The CDR3 has 15 amino acids. CDR1 MNHEY and CDR2 SMNVEV come from the germline V gene (reference sequence). This CDR3 is CASSPLAGGAYEQYF. For the CDR3, the DNA is TGTGCCAGCAGTCCCTTAGCGGGAGGAGCCTACGAGCAGTACTTC.

The V and J genes are TRBV5-1 and TRBJ2-3; 10 nucleotides line up with TRBD2. J lost 3 bases, V lost 4 bases, and 8 bases had no gene match. CDR1 is SGHRS and CDR2 is YFSETQ in the germline V gene. The CDR3 loop spans 16 amino acids. CDR3 amino acids: CASSPASGRLTDTQYF. As DNA, the CDR3 is TGCGCCAGCAGCCCCGCTAGCGGGAGATTGACAGATACGCAGTATTTT.

Notes on this clone: A read error may produce the germline difference seen at one junction end. The CDR3 DNA sequence: TGTGCTAGCAGCGTTACAGGTTACCAGACCCAGTACTTC. Protein product: CASSVTGYQTQYF. The chain couples TRBV7-7 to TRBJ2-5, with a weak D call TRBD1 (5 bases). The germline gives CDR1 SSHAT, CDR2 FNYEAQ (reference sequence). This CDR3 is 13 amino acids long.